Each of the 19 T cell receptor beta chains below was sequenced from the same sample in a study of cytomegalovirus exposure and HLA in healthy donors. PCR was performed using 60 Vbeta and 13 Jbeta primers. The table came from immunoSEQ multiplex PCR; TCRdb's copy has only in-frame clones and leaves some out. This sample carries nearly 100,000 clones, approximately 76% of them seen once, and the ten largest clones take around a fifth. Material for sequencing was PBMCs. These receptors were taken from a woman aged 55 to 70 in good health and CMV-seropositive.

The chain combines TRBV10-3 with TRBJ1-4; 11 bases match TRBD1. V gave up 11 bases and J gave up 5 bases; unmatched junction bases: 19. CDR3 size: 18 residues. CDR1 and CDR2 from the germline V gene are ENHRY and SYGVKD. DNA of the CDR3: TGTGCCTCGCACCCCCGAGGACAGGGGGCCCGGAAGAATGAAAAACTGTTTTTT. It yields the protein CASHPRGQGARKNEKLFF.

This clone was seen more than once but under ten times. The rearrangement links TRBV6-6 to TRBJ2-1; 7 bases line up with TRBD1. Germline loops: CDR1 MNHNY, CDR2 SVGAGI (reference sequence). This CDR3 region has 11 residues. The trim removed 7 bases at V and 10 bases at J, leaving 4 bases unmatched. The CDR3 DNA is TGTGCCAGCACCTTAGGGGGCGAGCAGTTCTTC. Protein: CASTLGGEQFF.

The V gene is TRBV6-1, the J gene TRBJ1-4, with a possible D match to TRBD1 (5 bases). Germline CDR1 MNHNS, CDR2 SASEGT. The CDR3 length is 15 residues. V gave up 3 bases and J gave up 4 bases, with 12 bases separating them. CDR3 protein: CASSDSRGYNEKLFF. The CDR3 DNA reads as TGTGCCAGCAGTGATAGTAGGGGATATAATGAAAAACTGTTTTTT.

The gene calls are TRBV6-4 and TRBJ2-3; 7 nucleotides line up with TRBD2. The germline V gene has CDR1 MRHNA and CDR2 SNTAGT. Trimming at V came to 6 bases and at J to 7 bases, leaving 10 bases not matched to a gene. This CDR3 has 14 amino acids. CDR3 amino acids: CASSPEAGAYTQYF. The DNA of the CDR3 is TGTGCCAGCAGCCCCGAGGCGGGAGCCTATACGCAGTATTTT.

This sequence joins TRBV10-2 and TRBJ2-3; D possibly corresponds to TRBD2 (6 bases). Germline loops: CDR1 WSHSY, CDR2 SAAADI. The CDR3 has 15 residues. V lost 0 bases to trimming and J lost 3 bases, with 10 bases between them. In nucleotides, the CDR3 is TGCGCCAGCAGTGAGTCTAGGAGCGGGACAGATACGCAGTATTTT. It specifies CASSESRSGTDTQYF.

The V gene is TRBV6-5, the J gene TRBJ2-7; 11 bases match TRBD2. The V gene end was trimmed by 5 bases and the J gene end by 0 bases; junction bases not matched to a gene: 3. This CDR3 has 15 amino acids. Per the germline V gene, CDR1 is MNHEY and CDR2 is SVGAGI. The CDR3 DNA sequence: TGTGCCAGCAGTCTCGGGACTAGCGGCTCCTACGAGCAGTACTTC. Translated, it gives CASSLGTSGSYEQYF.

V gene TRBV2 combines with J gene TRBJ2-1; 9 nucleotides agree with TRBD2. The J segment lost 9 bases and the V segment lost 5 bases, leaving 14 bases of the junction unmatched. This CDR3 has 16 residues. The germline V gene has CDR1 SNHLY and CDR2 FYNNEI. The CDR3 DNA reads TGTGCCAGCAGTAATAAAGGTAGCGGGAGCAGAGCTGAGCAGTTCTTC. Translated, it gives CASSNKGSGSRAEQFF.

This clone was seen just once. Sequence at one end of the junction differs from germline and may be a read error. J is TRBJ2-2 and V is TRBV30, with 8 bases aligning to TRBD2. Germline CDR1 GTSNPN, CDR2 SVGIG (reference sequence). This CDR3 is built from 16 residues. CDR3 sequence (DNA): TGTGCCTGGACCCGACTAGCGCGTCCCGAACACCGGGGAGCTGTTTTT. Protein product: CAWTRLARPEHRGAVF.

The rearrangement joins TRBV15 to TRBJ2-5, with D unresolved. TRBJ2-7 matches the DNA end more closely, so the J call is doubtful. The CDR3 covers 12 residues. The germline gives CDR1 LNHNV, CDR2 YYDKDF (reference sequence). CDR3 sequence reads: CATSRDHYEQYF. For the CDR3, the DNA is TGTGCCACCAGCAGAGATCACTACGAGCAGTACTTC.

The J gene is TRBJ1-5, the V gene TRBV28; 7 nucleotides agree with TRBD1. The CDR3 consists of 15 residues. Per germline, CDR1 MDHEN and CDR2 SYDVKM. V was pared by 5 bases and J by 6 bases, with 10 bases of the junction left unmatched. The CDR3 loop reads CASSILQGLGQPQHF. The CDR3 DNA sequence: TGTGCCAGCAGTATCTTACAGGGGTTGGGTCAGCCCCAGCATTTT.

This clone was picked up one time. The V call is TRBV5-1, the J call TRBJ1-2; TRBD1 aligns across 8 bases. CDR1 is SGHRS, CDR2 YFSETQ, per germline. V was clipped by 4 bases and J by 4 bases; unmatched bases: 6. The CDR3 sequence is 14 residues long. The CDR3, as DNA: TGCGCCAGCAGCAACAGGGGGAAGGGCTATGGCTACACCTTC. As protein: CASSNRGKGYGYTF.

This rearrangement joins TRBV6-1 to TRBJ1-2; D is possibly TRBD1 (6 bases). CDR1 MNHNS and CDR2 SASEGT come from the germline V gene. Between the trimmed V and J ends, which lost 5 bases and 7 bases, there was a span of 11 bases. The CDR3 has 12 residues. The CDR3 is CASSPQQGGYTF. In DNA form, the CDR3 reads TGTGCCAGCAGTCCACAACAGGGTGGCTACACCTTC.

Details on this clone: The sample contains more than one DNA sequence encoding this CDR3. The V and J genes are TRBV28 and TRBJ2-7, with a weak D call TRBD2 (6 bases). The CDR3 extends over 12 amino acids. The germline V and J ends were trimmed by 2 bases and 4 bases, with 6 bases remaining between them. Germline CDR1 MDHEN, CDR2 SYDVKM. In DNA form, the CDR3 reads TGTGCCAGCAGTTTAGCGGGGTACGAGCAGTACTTC. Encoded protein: CASSLAGYEQYF.

The CDR3 region is CASSHPREQYF. The CDR3 region has the DNA TGCGCCAGCAGTCATCCTCGTGAGCAGTACTTC. The rearrangement uses TRBV23-1 and TRBJ2-7; D is ambiguous. TRBV23-1 is an open reading frame whose function is uncertain. The CDR3 is 11 residues long. Trimming took 3 bases from V and 7 from J, leaving 7 bases between them.

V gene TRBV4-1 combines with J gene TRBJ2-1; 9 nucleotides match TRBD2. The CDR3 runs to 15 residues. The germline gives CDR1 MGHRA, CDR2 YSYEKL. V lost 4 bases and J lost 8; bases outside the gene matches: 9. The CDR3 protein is CASSRGLAGEDEQFF. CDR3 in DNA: TGCGCCAGCAGCCGGGGATTAGCGGGAGAGGATGAGCAGTTCTTC.

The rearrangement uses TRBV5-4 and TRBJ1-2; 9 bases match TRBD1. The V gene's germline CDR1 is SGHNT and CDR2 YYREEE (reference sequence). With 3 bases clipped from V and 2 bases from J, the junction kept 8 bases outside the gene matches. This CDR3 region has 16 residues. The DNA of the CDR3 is TGTGCCAGCAGCTCTTGGGCAGACAGGGGGAACTATGGCTACACCTTC. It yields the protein CASSSWADRGNYGYTF.

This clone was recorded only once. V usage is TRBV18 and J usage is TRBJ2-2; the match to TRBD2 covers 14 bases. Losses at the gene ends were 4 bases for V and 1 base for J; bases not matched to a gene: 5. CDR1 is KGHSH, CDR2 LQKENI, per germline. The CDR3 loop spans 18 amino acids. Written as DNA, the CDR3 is TGTGCCAGCTCACAGGGACTAGCGGGAGTTGGGAACACCGGGGAGCTGTTTTTT. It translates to CASSQGLAGVGNTGELFF.

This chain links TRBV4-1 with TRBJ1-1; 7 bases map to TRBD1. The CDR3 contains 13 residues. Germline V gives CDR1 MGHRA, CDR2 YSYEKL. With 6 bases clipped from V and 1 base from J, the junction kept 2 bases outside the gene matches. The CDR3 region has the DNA TGCGCCAGCAGTGACAGGGCGAACACTGAAGCTTTCTTT. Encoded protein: CASSDRANTEAFF.

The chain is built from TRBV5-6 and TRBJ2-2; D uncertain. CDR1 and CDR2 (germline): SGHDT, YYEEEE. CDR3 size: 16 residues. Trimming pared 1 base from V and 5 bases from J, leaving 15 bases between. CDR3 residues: CASSLTTASRTGELFF. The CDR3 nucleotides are TGTGCCAGCAGCTTGACTACCGCTTCGCGGACCGGGGAGCTGTTTTTT.